This entry lists 11 T cell receptor beta chains sequenced from one sample in a study of low-dose radiotherapy and immunotherapy resistance in tumors. Time point described: before trial treatment. Primers targeting TRAV and TRBV primed first-strand cDNA, covering alpha and beta chains. With a constant-region primer and a V-primer adapter, TCRs were subjected to approximately 20 PCR cycles of amplification. TCRdb reprocessed the reads with MiXCR, giving one entry per CDR3 protein. The data show about 71,000 distinct CDR3 sequences, 31% seen once. The material sequenced was PBMCs, taken before treatment. Receptor source: a female donor with ovarian cancer.

The chain recombines TRBV7-2 with TRBJ2-7; 9 bases line up with TRBD2. V was clipped by 5 bases and J by 4 bases; unmatched bases: 3. The CDR3 has 13 residues. Germline CDR1 SGHTA, CDR2 FQGNSA. This chain's CDR3 is CASSHTSGYEQYF. The CDR3 nucleotides are TGTGCCAGCAGCCACACTAGCGGGTACGAGCAGTACTTC.

The chain recombines TRBV12-3 or TRBV12-4 with TRBJ1-1, with D tentatively TRBD1 (6 bases). This CDR3 contains 16 residues. The V and J ends lost 8 bases and 0 bases respectively, with 19 bases between them. CDR3 bases: TGTGCCAGCGCCCGCGGGGGCCACTTCATGAACACTGAAGCTTTCTTT. Amino acid sequence: CASARGGHFMNTEAFF.

This clonotype was recorded many times. The V gene is TRBV29-1, the J gene TRBJ2-1, with TRBD2 matching 10 bases. This CDR3 spans 17 amino acids. V lost 4 bases and J lost 1; bases outside the gene matches: 10. Germline-derived CDR1 and CDR2 are SQVTM and ANQGSEA. The CDR3 nucleotides read TGCAGCGTTGGCCCCCCAATAGCGGGAGGTTCCTACAATGAGCAGTTCTTC. Translating it yields CSVGPPIAGGSYNEQFF.

V usage is TRBV20-1 and J usage is TRBJ2-7; perhaps D is TRBD1 or TRBD2 (5 bases each). CDR1 and CDR2 (germline): DFQATT, SNEGSKA (reference sequence). CDR3 length: 11 amino acids. V lost 3 bases to trimming and J lost 9 bases, with 12 bases between them. DNA of the CDR3: TGCAGTGCTAGTGCAGGGACCGGGCAGTACTTC. This codes for CSASAGTGQYF.

As to this clonotype: This sequence is one base from a far larger clone and is likely a read error. The chain carries TRBV10-3 and TRBJ2-5, with TRBD2 matching 11 bases. The J call is uncertain, as TRBJ2-7 better fits the DNA end. Germline V gene sequence: CDR1 ENHRY, CDR2 SYGVKD. This CDR3 has 17 residues. The CDR3 here is CAISEASGGIPLYEQYF. The CDR3 nucleotides read TGTGCCATCAGTGAGGCTAGCGGGGGGATCCCCCTCTACGAGCAGTACTTC.

Only a few counts were recorded for this clonotype. V usage is TRBV5-5 and J usage is TRBJ2-7; the match to TRBD1 covers 8 bases. The CDR3 covers 15 residues. Per germline, CDR1 SGHKS and CDR2 YYEKEE (reference sequence). Losses at the gene ends were 4 bases for V and 0 bases for J; bases not matched to a gene: 6. The DNA of the CDR3 is TGTGCCAGCAGCCGGACGACAGGGGACTCCTACGAGCAGTACTTC. Encoded protein: CASSRTTGDSYEQYF.

V is TRBV5-1 and J is TRBJ2-1; 9 bases map to TRBD1. J was trimmed by 4 bases and V by 4 bases; bases with no gene match: 3. The CDR3 runs 14 residues. CDR1 and CDR2 (germline): SGHRS, YFSETQ. CDR3 nucleotide sequence: TGCGCCAGCAGCACCGGACAGGGGTACAATGAGCAGTTCTTC. It is translated as CASSTGQGYNEQFF. The full variable domain, rest sourced from reference TRBV5-1 and TRBJ2-1, is KAGVTQTPRYLIKTRGQQVTLSCSPISGHRSVSWYQQTPGQGLQFLFEYFSETQRNKGNFPGRFSGRQFSNSRSEMNVSTLELGDSALYLCASSTGQGYNEQFFGPGTRLTVL.

This chain connects TRBV7-9 to TRBJ1-2; TRBD1 matches 8 bases. The CDR3 is made up of 12 amino acids. In germline, CDR1 is SEHNR, CDR2 FQNEAQ (reference sequence). After removal of 5 bases from V and 7 bases from J, the junction contained 3 bases not matched to a gene. CDR3 residues: CASSPGGTGYTF. The CDR3 DNA is TGTGCCAGCAGCCCAGGGGGCACTGGCTACACCTTC.

Note on this clonotype: It is unclear where the CDR3 begins or ends on the DNA, so no DNA is shown, and the CDR3 is as TCRdb lists it. This chain joins TRBV6-6 and TRBJ2-2; TRBD1 is the table's D call and was not checked against the DNA. The CDR3 extends over 17 residues, inclusive of both ends. In germline, CDR1 is MNHNY, CDR2 SVGAGI (reference sequence). The CDR3 is CASKETTNTGELFFFFF.

Ten or more counts support this clonotype. The chain joins TRBV2 to TRBJ2-5; the match to TRBD1 covers 7 bases. Per the germline V gene, CDR1 is SNHLY and CDR2 is FYNNEI. The CDR3 totals 15 residues. J gave up 5 bases and V 6 bases, and 12 bases lay outside the gene matches. Written as DNA, the CDR3 is TGTGCCAGCAGCCTTGACAGGGCCCTGAGGGAGACCCAGTACTTC. Its protein product is CASSLDRALRETQYF.

This clonotype was recorded at least ten times. The rearrangement joins TRBV12-3 or TRBV12-4 to TRBJ1-5; D is possibly TRBD1 (5 bases). CDR3 size: 14 residues. The germline V and J ends were trimmed by 5 bases and 4 bases, with 12 bases remaining between them. The CDR3 DNA follows: TGTGCCAGCAGTATCCAGGGTCCAAATCAGCCCCAGCATTTT. It codes for CASSIQGPNQPQHF.